One and the same sample provided the 6 T cell receptor beta chains below, sequenced in a study of blood T cell repertoires in COVID-19. Profiled with immunoSEQ multiplex PCR; TCRdb holds only in-frame clones, not every one. Of around 95,000 clones listed, roughly 84% are singletons. Sequencing was done on a sample of peripheral blood. These receptor sequences come from a man aged 25 to 40 in a cohort sampled during active COVID-19.

The chain uses TRBV7-2 and TRBJ2-4; possible D gene TRBD1, 6 bases. Germline V CDR1 and CDR2: SGHTA, FQGNSA. The CDR3 loop spans 15 amino acids. V shed 2 bases and J shed 0 bases, with 8 bases lying between them. CDR3 residues: CASSLSGVAKNIQYF. CDR3 nucleotide sequence: TGTGCCAGCAGCTTATCAGGGGTAGCCAAAAACATTCAGTACTTC. Drawing the rest from reference TRBV7-2 and TRBJ2-4, the complete variable domain is GAGVSQSPSNKVTEKGKDVELRCDPISGHTALYWYRQSLGQGLEFLIYFQGNSAPDKSGLPSDRFSAERTGGSVSTLTIQRTQQEDSAVYLCASSLSGVAKNIQYFGAGTRLSVL.

The genes are TRBV29-1 and TRBJ1-1; 7 bases match TRBD1. V trimming: 6 bases; J trimming: 0 bases; junction bases outside the gene matches: 4. The CDR3 extends over 13 amino acids. From germline, CDR1 is SQVTM and CDR2 ANQGSEA. CDR3 nucleotides: TGCAGCGTAGCGGACAGGCTGAACACTGAAGCTTTCTTT. Translated, it gives CSVADRLNTEAFF.

The rearrangement joins TRBV7-2 to TRBJ2-3; 9 bases line up with TRBD2. The CDR3 contains 14 residues. V shed 4 bases, J shed 6 bases, and the junction held 5 bases outside the gene matches. The germline gives CDR1 SGHTA, CDR2 FQGNSA. The CDR3 reads CASSSGLAGDTQYF. CDR3 nucleotide sequence: TGTGCCAGCAGCTCCGGCCTAGCGGGGGATACGCAGTATTTT.

The V gene is TRBV28, the J gene TRBJ2-3, with TRBD1 matching 7 bases. V trimming: 7 bases; J trimming: 6 bases; junction bases outside the gene matches: 10. Germline CDR1 is MDHEN and CDR2 is SYDVKM. The CDR3 is made up of 14 amino acids. Here the CDR3 reads CASIPGQSFDTQYF. For the CDR3, the DNA is TGTGCCAGCATACCGGGACAGTCCTTCGATACGCAGTATTTT.

The chain couples TRBV28 to TRBJ1-1; TRBD1 aligns across 7 bases. The CDR3 extends over 12 amino acids. Germline V gives CDR1 MDHEN, CDR2 SYDVKM. V lost 4 bases and J lost 5; bases outside the gene matches: 1. CDR3: CASSSGGTEAFF. The DNA of the CDR3 is TGTGCCAGCAGTTCAGGGGGGACTGAAGCTTTCTTT. Supplemented by reference TRBV28 and TRBJ1-1, the full variable domain reads DVKVTQSSRYLVKRTGEKVFLECVQDMDHENMFWYRQDPGLGLRLIYFSYDVKMKEKGDIPEGYSVSREKKERFSLILESASTNQTSMYLCASSSGGTEAFFGQGTRLTVV.

This chain links TRBV3-1 (or the pseudogene TRBV3-2) with TRBJ2-1, with a tentative D call TRBD2 (6 bases). The CDR3 runs 14 residues. The V end lost 3 bases, the J end lost 8 bases, and 14 bases lay between the germline ends. Germline-derived CDR1 and CDR2 are LGHDT and YNNKEL (reference sequence). The CDR3 sequence is CASSQGGLGDEQFF. Here the CDR3 DNA reads TGTGCCAGCAGCCAGGGAGGTTTAGGGGATGAGCAGTTCTTC.